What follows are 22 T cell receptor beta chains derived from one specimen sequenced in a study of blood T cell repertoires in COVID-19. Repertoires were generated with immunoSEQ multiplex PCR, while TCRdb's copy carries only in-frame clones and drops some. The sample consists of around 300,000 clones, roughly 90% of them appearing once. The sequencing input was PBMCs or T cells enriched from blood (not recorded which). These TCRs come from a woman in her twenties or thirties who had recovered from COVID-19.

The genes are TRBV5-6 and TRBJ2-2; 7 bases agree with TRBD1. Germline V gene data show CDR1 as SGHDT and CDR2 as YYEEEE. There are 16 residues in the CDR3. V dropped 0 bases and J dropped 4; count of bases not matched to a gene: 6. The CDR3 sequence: CASSLGGGRSTGELFF. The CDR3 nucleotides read TGTGCCAGCAGCTTGGGAGGGGGCCGGAGCACCGGGGAGCTGTTTTTT.

CDR3 nucleotide sequence: TGTGCCTCCAGGTCTTATAATTCACCCCTCCACTTT. It specifies CASRSYNSPLHF. The chain carries TRBV30 and TRBJ1-6; D not resolved. Germline loops: CDR1 GTSNPN, CDR2 SVGIG (reference sequence). This CDR3 spans 12 amino acids. Trimming pared 7 bases from V and 4 bases from J, leaving 8 bases between. Filled out from reference TRBV30 and TRBJ1-6, the complete variable domain reads SQTIHQWPATLVQPVGSPLSLECTVEGTSNPNLYWYRQAAGRGLQLLFYSVGIGQISSEVPQNLSASRPQDRQFILSSKKLLLSDSGFYLCASRSYNSPLHFGNGTRLTVT.

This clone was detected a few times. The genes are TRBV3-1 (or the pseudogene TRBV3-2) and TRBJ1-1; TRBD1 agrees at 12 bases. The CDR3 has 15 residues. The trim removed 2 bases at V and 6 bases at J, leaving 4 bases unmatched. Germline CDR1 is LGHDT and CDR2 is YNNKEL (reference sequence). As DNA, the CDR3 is TGTGCCAGCAGCCAATGGGACAGGGGGCACCCTGAAGCTTTCTTT. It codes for CASSQWDRGHPEAFF.

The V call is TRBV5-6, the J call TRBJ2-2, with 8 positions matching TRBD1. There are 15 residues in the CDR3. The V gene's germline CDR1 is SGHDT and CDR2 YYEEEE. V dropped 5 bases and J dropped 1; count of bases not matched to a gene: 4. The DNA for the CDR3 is TGTGCCAGCAGACAGGGACAGGAGAACACCGGGGAGCTGTTTTTT. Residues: CASRQGQENTGELFF.

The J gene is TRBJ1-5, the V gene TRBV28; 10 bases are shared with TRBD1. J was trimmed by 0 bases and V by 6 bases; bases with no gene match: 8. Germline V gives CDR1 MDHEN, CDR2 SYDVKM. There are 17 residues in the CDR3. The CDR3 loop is CASSSGQGRYSNQPQHF. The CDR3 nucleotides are TGTGCCAGCAGCTCGGGACAGGGGAGATATAGCAATCAGCCCCAGCATTTT.

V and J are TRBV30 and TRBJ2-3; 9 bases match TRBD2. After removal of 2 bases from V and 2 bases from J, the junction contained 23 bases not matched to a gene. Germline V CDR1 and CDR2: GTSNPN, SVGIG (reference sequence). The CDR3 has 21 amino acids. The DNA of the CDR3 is TGTGCCTGGAGTCAGAGACCCGGGACTAGCAAAACCCCGGTTCTCACAGATACGCAGTATTTT. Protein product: CAWSQRPGTSKTPVLTDTQYF.

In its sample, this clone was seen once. The CDR3 region has the DNA TGTGCCAGCAGCACGACAGGGTACGGTGAGCAGTACTTC. Residues: CASSTTGYGEQYF. V usage is TRBV5-6 and J usage is TRBJ2-7, with 7 bases that match TRBD1. The germline V gene encodes CDR1 SGHDT and CDR2 YYEEEE. V shed 4 bases and J 7 bases; nucleotides not matched to a gene: 8. The CDR3 loop spans 13 amino acids.

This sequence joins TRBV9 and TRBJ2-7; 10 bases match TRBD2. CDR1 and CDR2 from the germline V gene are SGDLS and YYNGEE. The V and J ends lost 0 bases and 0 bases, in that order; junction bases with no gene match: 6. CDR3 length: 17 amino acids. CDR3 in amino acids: CASSVGLAGAFSYEQYF. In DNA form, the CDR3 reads TGTGCCAGCAGCGTAGGCCTAGCGGGAGCCTTCTCCTACGAGCAGTACTTC.

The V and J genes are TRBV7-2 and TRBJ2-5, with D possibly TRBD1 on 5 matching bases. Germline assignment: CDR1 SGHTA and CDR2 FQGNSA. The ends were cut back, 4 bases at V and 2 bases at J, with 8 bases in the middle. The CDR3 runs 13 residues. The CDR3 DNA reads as TGTGCCAGCAGCTGGCAGGGTCAAGAGACCCAGTACTTC. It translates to CASSWQGQETQYF. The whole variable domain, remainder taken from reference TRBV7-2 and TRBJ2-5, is GAGVSQSPSNKVTEKGKDVELRCDPISGHTALYWYRQSLGQGLEFLIYFQGNSAPDKSGLPSDRFSAERTGGSVSTLTIQRTQQEDSAVYLCASSWQGQETQYFGPGTRLLVL.

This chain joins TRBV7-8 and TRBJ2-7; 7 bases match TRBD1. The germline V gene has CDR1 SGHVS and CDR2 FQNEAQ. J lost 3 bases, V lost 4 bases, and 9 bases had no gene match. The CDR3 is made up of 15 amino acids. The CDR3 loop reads CASSSPTGQLYEQYF. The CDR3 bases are TGTGCCAGCAGCTCCCCCACGGGACAGCTCTACGAGCAGTACTTC.

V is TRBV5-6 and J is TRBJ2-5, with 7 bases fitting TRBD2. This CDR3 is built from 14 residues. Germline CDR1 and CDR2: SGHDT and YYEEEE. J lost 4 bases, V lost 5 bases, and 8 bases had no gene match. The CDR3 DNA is TGTGCCAGCAGGGTGGGACTACTCCCAGAGACCCAGTACTTC. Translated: CASRVGLLPETQYF.

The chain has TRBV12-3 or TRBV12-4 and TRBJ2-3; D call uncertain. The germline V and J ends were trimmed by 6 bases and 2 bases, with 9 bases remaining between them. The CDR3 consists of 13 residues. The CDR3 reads CASRYDNTDTQYF. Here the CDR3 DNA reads TGTGCCAGCAGGTACGACAACACAGATACGCAGTATTTT.

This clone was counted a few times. This chain's CDR3 is CASSLDRDRSYEQYF. The DNA of the CDR3 is TGTGCCAGCAGCTTGGATCGGGACAGGTCCTACGAGCAGTACTTC. This chain connects TRBV5-4 to TRBJ2-7; 8 bases align to TRBD1. V was pared by 0 bases and J by 1 base, with 3 bases of the junction left unmatched. Germline V gene data show CDR1 as SGHNT and CDR2 as YYREEE (reference sequence). The CDR3 runs to 15 residues.

CDR3 in amino acids: CASSLRGGSSEKLFF. DNA for the CDR3: TGTGCCAGCAGCTTAAGAGGCGGCAGCTCGGAAAAACTGTTTTTT. The rearrangement uses TRBV7-2 and TRBJ1-4, with no clear D. Between the trimmed V and J ends, which lost 2 bases and 8 bases, there was a span of 15 bases. Germline assignment: CDR1 SGHTA and CDR2 FQGNSA. CDR3 length: 15 amino acids.

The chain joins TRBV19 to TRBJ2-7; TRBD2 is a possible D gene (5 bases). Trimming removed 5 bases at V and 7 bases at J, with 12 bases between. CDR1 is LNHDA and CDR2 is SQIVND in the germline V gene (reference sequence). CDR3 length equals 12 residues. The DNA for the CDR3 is TGTGCCAGTAGTCCTAGGACTGGGGAGCAGTACTTC. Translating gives CASSPRTGEQYF.

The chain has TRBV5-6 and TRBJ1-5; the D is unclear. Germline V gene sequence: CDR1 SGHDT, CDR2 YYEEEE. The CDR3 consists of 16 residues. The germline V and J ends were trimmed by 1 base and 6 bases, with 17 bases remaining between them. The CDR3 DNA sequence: TGTGCCAGCAGCTTGTACGGTGCGGGAGAAGGTCAGCCCCAGCATTTT. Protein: CASSLYGAGEGQPQHF.

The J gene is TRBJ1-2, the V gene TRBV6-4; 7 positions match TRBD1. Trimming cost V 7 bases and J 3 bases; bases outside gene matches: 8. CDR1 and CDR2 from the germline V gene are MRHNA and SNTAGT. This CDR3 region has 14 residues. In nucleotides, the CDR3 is TGTGCCAGCAATCCGGGACAGAAATACTATGGCTACACCTTC. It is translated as CASNPGQKYYGYTF.

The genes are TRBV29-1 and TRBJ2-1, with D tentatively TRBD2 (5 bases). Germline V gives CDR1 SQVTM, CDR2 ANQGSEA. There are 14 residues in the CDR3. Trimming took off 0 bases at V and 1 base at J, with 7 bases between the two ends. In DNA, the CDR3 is TGCAGCGTTGAAGAGAGGAGGTCCTACAATGAGCAGTTCTTC. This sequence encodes CSVEERRSYNEQFF.

CDR3 loop: CASSLGGAGGQPQHF. The DNA of the CDR3 is TGTGCCAGCAGCTTAGGAGGGGCGGGAGGTCAGCCCCAGCATTTT. The J gene is TRBJ1-5, the V gene TRBV7-2, with D possibly being TRBD1 (5 bases). Germline V lookup: CDR1 SGHTA, CDR2 FQGNSA. The CDR3 loop spans 15 amino acids. V lost 1 base and J lost 6, with 13 bases in between.

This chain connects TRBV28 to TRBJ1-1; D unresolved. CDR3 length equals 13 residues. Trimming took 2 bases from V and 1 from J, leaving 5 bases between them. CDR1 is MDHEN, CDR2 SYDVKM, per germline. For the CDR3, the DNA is TGTGCCAGCAGTTTACGGGGGAACACTGAAGCTTTCTTT. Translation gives CASSLRGNTEAFF.

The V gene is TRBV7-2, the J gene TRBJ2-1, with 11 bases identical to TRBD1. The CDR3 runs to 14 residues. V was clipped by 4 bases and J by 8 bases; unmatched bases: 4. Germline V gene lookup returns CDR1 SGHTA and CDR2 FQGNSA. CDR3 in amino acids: CASSWDRGRDEQFF. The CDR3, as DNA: TGTGCCAGCAGCTGGGACAGGGGGAGGGATGAGCAGTTCTTC.

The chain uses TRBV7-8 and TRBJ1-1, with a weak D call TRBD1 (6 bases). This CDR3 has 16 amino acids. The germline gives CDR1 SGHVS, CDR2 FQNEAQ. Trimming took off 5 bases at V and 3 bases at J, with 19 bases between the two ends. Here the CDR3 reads CASSPLWEGGDTEAFF. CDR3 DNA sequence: TGTGCCAGCAGCCCGCTCTGGGAGGGGGGTGACACTGAAGCTTTCTTT.